This is a list of T cell receptor beta chains from one sample in a study of shared T cell receptors in the human thymus. Using immunoSEQ multiplex PCR, the repertoire was profiled, and TCRdb retains in-frame clones only, with some absent. The data show 500,000 to 750,000 clones, roughly 90% seen once. The same specimen was also included in a second study, on human thymus T cells.

The material sequenced was thymocytes. The source of these receptors is a boy younger than two with a congenital heart defect. Both conserved end residues are part of each CDR3. Fields, in order: clone size, D gene, V gene, J gene, CDR3 DNA, CDR3 protein. The D gene is left open where the match is weak. The size entry is marked missing in some rows and otherwise reads once, few, many or a size class.

clone_size: .
d_call: TRBD1
v_call: TRBV27
j_call: TRBJ1-1
cdr3_nt: TGTGCCAGCAGTCCCCAGGGGGCACGGAACACTGAAGCTTTCTTT
cdr3_aa: CASSPQGARNTEAFF

clone_size: .
d_call: .
v_call: TRBV27
j_call: TRBJ2-2
cdr3_nt: TGTGCCAGCAGTTTAAGCGTAGGGGTAGCGGACCCCCGAACCGGGGAGCTGTTTTTT
cdr3_aa: CASSLSVGVADPRTGELFF

clone_size: .
d_call: TRBD2
v_call: TRBV6-5
j_call: TRBJ2-4
cdr3_nt: TGTGCCACTCGCCAGACTAGCGGGAGAAACATTCAGTACTTC
cdr3_aa: CATRQTSGRNIQYF

clone_size: .
d_call: .
v_call: TRBV6-6
j_call: TRBJ1-1
cdr3_nt: TGTGCCAGCATTAAACTAGGGGGAGCCAACACTGAAGCTTTCTTT
cdr3_aa: CASIKLGGANTEAFF

clone_size: .
d_call: .
v_call: TRBV18
j_call: TRBJ2-7
cdr3_nt: TGTGCCAGCTCACCGAGGACGAGTCGGGAGAGGGGGCCCTACGAGCAGTACTTC
cdr3_aa: CASSPRTSRERGPYEQYF

clone_size: .
d_call: .
v_call: TRBV28
j_call: TRBJ2-7
cdr3_nt: TGTGCCAGCATCCCCGGGGAGGGGGTCTACGAGCAGTACTTC
cdr3_aa: CASIPGEGVYEQYF

clone_size: .
d_call: .
v_call: TRBV21-1
j_call: TRBJ1-5
cdr3_nt: TGTGCCAGCCCCGGGGGAGTTTACCAGCCCCAGCATTTT
cdr3_aa: CASPGGVYQPQHF

clone_size: .
d_call: .
v_call: TRBV5-1
j_call: TRBJ2-3
cdr3_nt: TGCGCCAGCAGAGACGGGGGCACAGATACGCAGTATTTT
cdr3_aa: CASRDGGTDTQYF

clone_size: .
d_call: .
v_call: TRBV23-1
j_call: TRBJ2-5
cdr3_nt: TGCGCCAGCAGTCGGGGAGGAGTAGGTGAAGAGACCCAGTACTTC
cdr3_aa: CASSRGGVGEETQYF

clone_size: few
d_call: TRBD1
v_call: TRBV7-9
j_call: TRBJ1-2
cdr3_nt: TGTGCCAGCAGCTTAGGAGGGACAGGGGTCGGCTACACCTTC
cdr3_aa: CASSLGGTGVGYTF

clone_size: .
d_call: TRBD1
v_call: TRBV6-5
j_call: TRBJ1-2
cdr3_nt: TGTGCCAGCAGTTACTCGAAGGACAGGAGTAACTATGGCTACACCTTC
cdr3_aa: CASSYSKDRSNYGYTF

clone_size: .
d_call: .
v_call: TRBV5-1
j_call: TRBJ2-1
cdr3_nt: TGCGCCAGCAGCGCAGGGTCAGGGGTTCACAATGAGCAGTTCTTC
cdr3_aa: CASSAGSGVHNEQFF

clone_size: .
d_call: TRBD1
v_call: TRBV7-8
j_call: TRBJ1-5
cdr3_nt: TGTGCCAGCAGCTTAGGGGGACAGGGGGTTGGGCAGCCCCAGCATTTT
cdr3_aa: CASSLGGQGVGQPQHF

clone_size: .
d_call: TRBD1
v_call: TRBV5-1
j_call: TRBJ1-2
cdr3_nt: TGCGCCAGCAGCTTGGTGGTGACAGGGGAATATGGCTACACCTTC
cdr3_aa: CASSLVVTGEYGYTF

clone_size: few
d_call: TRBD2
v_call: TRBV5-6
j_call: TRBJ2-3
cdr3_nt: TGTGCCAGCAGCCATACGGGACTAGCGGATTACACAGATACGCAGTATTTT
cdr3_aa: CASSHTGLADYTDTQYF

clone_size: .
d_call: .
v_call: TRBV7-3
j_call: TRBJ2-2
cdr3_nt: TGTGCCAGCAGCTTAACCGGAGACACCGGGGAGCTGTTTTTT
cdr3_aa: CASSLTGDTGELFF

clone_size: .
d_call: .
v_call: TRBV21-1
j_call: TRBJ2-3
cdr3_nt: TGTGCCAGCAGCGCCGGGACAGGAGCGAGGGATACGCAGTATTTT
cdr3_aa: CASSAGTGARDTQYF

clone_size: .
d_call: TRBD2
v_call: TRBV14
j_call: TRBJ2-1
cdr3_nt: TGTGCCAGCAGCCAGGGACTAGCGGGAGACCACAATGAGCAGTTCTTC
cdr3_aa: CASSQGLAGDHNEQFF

clone_size: once
d_call: TRBD1
v_call: TRBV27
j_call: TRBJ2-1
cdr3_nt: TGTGCCAGCAGTCCCCAGGGGGCGCAGACTACCCCCTCCTACAATGAGCAGTTCTTC
cdr3_aa: CASSPQGAQTTPSYNEQFF

clone_size: .
d_call: .
v_call: TRBV2
j_call: TRBJ1-2
cdr3_nt: TGTGCCAGCAGTACAGGAAACTATGACTACACCTTC
cdr3_aa: CASSTGNYDYTF

clone_size: .
d_call: TRBD1
v_call: TRBV7-6
j_call: TRBJ2-1
cdr3_nt: TGTGCCAGCAGCTTAGCGCGGACAGGGGGGTACAATGAGCAGTTCTTC
cdr3_aa: CASSLARTGGYNEQFF

clone_size: .
d_call: TRBD2
v_call: TRBV12-5
j_call: TRBJ2-5
cdr3_nt: TGTGCTAGTGGTTTAGGGACTAGCGGGAGCCCCAACCAAGAGACCCAGTACTTC
cdr3_aa: CASGLGTSGSPNQETQYF

clone_size: .
d_call: TRBD2
v_call: TRBV7-3
j_call: TRBJ2-3
cdr3_nt: TGTGCCAGCAGCTCTAGCGGTAGCACAGATACGCAGTATTTT
cdr3_aa: CASSSSGSTDTQYF

clone_size: .
d_call: TRBD2
v_call: TRBV5-8
j_call: TRBJ2-7
cdr3_nt: TGTGCCAGCAGCTTGGCCGTGACTAGCGGCACCTACGAGCAGTACTTC
cdr3_aa: CASSLAVTSGTYEQYF

clone_size: .
d_call: TRBD1
v_call: TRBV30
j_call: TRBJ2-1
cdr3_nt: TGTGCCCGAGATCCTTTTGGGACAGGGACTTACAATGAGCAGTTCTTC
cdr3_aa: CARDPFGTGTYNEQFF